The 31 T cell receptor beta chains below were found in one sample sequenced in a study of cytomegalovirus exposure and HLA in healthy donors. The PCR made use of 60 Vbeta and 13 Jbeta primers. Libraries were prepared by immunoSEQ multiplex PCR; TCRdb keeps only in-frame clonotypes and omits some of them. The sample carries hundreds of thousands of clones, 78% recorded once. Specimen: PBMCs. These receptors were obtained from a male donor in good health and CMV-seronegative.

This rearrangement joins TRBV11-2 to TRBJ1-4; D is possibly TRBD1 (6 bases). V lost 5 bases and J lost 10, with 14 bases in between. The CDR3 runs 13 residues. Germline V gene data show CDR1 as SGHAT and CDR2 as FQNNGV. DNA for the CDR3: TGTGCCAGCAGCACAGTCAGGGGTGGAAAACTGTTTTTT. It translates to CASSTVRGGKLFF. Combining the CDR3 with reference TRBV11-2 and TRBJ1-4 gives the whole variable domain EAGVAQSPRYKIIEKRQSVAFWCNPISGHATLYWYQQILGQGPKLLIQFQNNGVVDDSQLPKDRFSAERLKGVDSTLKIQPAKLEDSAVYLCASSTVRGGKLFFGSGTQLSVL.

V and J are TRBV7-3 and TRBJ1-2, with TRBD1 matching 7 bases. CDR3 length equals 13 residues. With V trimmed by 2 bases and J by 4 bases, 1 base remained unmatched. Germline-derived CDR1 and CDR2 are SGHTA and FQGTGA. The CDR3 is CASSLQGGYGYTF. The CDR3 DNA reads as TGTGCCAGCAGCTTACAGGGGGGCTATGGCTACACCTTC.

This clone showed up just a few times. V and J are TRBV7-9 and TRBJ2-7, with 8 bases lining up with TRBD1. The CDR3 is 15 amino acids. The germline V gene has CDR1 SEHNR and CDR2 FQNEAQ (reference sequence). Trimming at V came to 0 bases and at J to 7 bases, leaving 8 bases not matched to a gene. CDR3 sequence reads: CASSLALRGRYEQYF. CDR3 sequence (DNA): TGTGCCAGCAGCTTAGCGCTCAGGGGGCGTTATGAGCAGTACTTC. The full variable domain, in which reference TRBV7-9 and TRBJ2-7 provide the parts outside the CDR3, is DTGVSQNPRHKITKRGQNVTFRCDPISEHNRLYWYRQTLGQGPEFLTYFQNEAQLEKSRLLSDRFSAERPKGSFSTLEIQRTEQGDSAMYLCASSLALRGRYEQYFGPGTRLTVT.

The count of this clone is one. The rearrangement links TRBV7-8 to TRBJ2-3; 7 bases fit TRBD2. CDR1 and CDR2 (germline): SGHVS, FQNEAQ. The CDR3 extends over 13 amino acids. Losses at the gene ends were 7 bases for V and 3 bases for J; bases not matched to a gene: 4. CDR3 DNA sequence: TGTGCCAGCAAATCGGGGGGAACAGATACGCAGTATTTT. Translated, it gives CASKSGGTDTQYF.

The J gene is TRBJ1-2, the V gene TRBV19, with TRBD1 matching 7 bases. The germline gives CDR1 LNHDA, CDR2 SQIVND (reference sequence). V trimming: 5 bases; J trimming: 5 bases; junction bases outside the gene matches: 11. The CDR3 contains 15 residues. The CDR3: CASSPNDRVTYGYTF. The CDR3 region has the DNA TGTGCCAGTAGTCCAAACGACAGGGTAACATATGGCTACACCTTC.

This CDR3 is CAWNNRVNYGYTF. The DNA of the CDR3 is TGTGCCTGGAACAACAGGGTAAACTATGGCTACACCTTC. This chain connects TRBV30 to TRBJ1-2; D might be TRBD1 (6 bases). Trimming cost V 4 bases and J 2 bases, with 11 bases left between them. The CDR3 runs 13 residues. Looked up from germline, CDR1 is GTSNPN and CDR2 is SVGIG (reference sequence).

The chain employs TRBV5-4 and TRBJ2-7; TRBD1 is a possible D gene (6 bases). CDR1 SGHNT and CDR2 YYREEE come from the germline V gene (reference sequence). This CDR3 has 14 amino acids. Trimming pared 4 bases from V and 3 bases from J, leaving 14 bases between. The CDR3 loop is CASSRDGQNYEQYF. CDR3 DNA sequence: TGTGCCAGCAGCAGAGATGGACAGAACTACGAGCAGTACTTC.

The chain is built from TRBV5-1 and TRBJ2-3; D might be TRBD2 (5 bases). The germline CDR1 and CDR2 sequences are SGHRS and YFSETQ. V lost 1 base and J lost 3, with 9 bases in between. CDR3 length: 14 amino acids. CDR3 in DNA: TGCGCCAGCAGCTTGCTACTAGGGACAGATACGCAGTATTTT. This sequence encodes CASSLLLGTDTQYF.

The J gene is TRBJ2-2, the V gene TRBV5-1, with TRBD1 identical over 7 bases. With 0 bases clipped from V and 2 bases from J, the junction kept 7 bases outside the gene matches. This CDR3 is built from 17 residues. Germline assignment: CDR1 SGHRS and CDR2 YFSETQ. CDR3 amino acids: CASSLGRDSTNTGELFF. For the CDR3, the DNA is TGCGCCAGCAGCTTGGGCCGGGACAGTACTAACACCGGGGAGCTGTTTTTT.

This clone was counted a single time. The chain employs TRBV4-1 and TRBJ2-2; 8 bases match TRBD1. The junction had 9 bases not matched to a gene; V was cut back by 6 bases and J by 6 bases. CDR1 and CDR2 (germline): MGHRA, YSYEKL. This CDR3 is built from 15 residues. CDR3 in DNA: TGCGCCAGCAGTCGAAATTTACAGGGGGCCGGGGAGCTGTTTTTT. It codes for CASSRNLQGAGELFF.

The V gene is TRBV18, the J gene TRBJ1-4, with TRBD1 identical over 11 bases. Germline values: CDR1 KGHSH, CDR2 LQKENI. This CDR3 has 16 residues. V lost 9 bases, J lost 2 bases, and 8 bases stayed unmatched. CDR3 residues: CARSSGQGATNEKLFF. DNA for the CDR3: TGTGCCAGATCTTCTGGACAGGGGGCGACTAATGAAAAACTGTTTTTT.

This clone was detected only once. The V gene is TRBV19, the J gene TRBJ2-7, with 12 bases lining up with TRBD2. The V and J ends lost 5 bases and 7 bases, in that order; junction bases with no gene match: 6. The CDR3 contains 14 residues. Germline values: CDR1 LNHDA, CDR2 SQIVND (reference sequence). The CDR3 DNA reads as TGTGCCAGTAGTTTGACTAGCGGGAGTGGTGAGCAGTACTTC. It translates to CASSLTSGSGEQYF. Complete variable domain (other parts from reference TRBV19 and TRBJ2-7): DGGITQSPKYLFRKEGQNVTLSCEQNLNHDAMYWYRQDPGQGLRLIYYSQIVNDFQKGDIAEGYSVSREKKESFPLTVTSAQKNPTAFYLCASSLTSGSGEQYFGPGTRLTVT.

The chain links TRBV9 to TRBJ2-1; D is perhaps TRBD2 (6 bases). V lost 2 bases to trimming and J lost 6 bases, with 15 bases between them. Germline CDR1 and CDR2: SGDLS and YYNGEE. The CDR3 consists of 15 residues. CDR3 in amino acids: CASSVGTSGVNEQFF. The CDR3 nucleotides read TGTGCCAGCAGCGTCGGGACTTCCGGGGTCAATGAGCAGTTCTTC.

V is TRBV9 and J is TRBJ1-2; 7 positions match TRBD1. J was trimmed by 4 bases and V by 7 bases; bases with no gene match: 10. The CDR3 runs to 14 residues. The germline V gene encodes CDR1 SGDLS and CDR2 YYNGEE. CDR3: CASAPDREPYGYTF. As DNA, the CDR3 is TGTGCCAGCGCCCCCGACAGGGAACCCTATGGCTACACCTTC.

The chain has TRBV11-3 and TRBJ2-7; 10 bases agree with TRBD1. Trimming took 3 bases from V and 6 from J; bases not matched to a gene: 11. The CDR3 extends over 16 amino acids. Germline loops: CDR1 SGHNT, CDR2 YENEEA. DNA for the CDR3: TGTGCCAGCAGCTTGTCAGGAGGACAGGGGGGTAGCGAGCAGTACTTC. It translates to CASSLSGGQGGSEQYF.

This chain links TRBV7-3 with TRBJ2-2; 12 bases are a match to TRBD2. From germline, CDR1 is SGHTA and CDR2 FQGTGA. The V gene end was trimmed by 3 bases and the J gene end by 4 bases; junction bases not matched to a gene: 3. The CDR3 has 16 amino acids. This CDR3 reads CASSLLTSGSTGELFF. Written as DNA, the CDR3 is TGTGCCAGCAGCTTGTTGACTAGCGGGAGCACCGGGGAGCTGTTTTTT.

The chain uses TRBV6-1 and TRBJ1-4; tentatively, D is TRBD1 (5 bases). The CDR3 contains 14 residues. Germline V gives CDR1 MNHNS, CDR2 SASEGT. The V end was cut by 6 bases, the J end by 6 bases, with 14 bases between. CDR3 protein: CASRGQGRYEKLFF. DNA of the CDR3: TGTGCCAGCAGAGGGCAGGGTCGATATGAAAAACTGTTTTTT.

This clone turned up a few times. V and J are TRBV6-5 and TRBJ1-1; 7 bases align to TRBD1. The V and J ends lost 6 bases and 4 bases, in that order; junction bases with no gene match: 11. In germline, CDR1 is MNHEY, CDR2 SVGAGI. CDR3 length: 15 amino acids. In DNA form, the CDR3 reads TGTGCCAGCAGCTTGGACAGGTCAGGAGGCACTGAAGCTTTCTTT. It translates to CASSLDRSGGTEAFF.

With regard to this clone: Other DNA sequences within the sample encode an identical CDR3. CDR3 coding DNA: TGTGCCAGCAGCCCGACAGGGGCTGGGGCCAACGTCCTGACTTTC. It yields the protein CASSPTGAGANVLTF. This chain connects TRBV28 to TRBJ2-6; 8 nucleotides match TRBD1. The J segment lost 2 bases and the V segment lost 6 bases, leaving 3 bases of the junction unmatched. Germline V CDR1 and CDR2: MDHEN, SYDVKM. The CDR3 totals 15 residues.

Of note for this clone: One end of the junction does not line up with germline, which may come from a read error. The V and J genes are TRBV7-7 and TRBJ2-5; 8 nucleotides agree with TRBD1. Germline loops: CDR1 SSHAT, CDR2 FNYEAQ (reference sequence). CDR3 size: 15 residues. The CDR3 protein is CASSRAGGRLETQYF. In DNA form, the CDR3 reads TGTGCTAGCAGCCGCGCAGGGGGCCGGTTAGAGACCCAGTACTTC. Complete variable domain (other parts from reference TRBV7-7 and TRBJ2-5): GAGVSQSPRYKVTKRGQDVTLRCDPISSHATLYWYQQALGQGPEFLTYFNYEAQPDKSGLPSDRFSAERPEGSISTLTIQRTEQRDSAMYRCASSRAGGRLETQYFGPGTRLLVL.

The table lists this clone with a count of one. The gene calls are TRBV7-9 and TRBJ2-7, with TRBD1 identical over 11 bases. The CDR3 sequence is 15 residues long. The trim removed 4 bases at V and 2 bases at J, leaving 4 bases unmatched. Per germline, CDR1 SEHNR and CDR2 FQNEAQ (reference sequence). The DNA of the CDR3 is TGTGCCAGCAGCTCACCGGGACAGGGGGCCTACGAGCAGTACTTC. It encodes CASSSPGQGAYEQYF.

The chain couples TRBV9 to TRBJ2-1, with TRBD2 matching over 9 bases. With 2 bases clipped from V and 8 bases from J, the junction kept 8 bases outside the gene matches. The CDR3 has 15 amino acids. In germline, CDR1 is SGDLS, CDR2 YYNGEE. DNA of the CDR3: TGTGCCAGCAGCGTTATGAGCGGGAGGAAGGATGAGCAGTTCTTC. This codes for CASSVMSGRKDEQFF.

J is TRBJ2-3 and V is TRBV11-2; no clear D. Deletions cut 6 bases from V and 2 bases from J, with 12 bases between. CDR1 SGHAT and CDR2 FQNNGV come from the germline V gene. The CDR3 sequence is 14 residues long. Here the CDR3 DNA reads TGTGCCAGCAGGCTAGTCACCCCCACAGATACGCAGTATTTT. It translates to CASRLVTPTDTQYF.

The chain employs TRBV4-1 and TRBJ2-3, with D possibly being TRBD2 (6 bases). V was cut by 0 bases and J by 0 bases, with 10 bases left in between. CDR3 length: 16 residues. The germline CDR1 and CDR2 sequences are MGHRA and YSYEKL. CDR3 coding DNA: TGCGCCAGCAGCCAAGATGGCGGGATTAGCACAGATACGCAGTATTTT. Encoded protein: CASSQDGGISTDTQYF.

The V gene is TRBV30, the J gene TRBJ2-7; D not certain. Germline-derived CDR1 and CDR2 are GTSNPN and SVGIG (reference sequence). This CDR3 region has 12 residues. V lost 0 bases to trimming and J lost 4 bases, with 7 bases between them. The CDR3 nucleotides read TGTGCCTGGAGTGTTGTTCAGTACGAGCAGTACTTC. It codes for CAWSVVQYEQYF.

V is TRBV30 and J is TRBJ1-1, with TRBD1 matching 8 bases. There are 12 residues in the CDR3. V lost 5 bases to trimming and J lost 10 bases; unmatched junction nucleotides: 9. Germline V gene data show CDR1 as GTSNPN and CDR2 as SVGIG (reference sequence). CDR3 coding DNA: TGTGCCTGGTCAGGGACAGGACCTTCAGCTTTCTTT. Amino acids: CAWSGTGPSAFF.

CDR3 region: CASSYSTSGGGYEQYF. CDR3 in DNA: TGTGCCAGCAGTTACTCGACATCAGGGGGCGGCTACGAGCAGTACTTC. The chain carries TRBV6-5 and TRBJ2-7, with 8 bases aligning to TRBD1. The CDR3 is 16 amino acids. V lost 0 bases and J lost 3; bases outside the gene matches: 7. Germline V gene lookup returns CDR1 MNHEY and CDR2 SVGAGI.

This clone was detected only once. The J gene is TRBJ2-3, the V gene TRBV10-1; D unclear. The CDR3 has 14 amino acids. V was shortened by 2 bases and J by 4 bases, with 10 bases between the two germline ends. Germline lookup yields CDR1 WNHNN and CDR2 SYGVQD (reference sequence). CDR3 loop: CASSEESAADTQYF. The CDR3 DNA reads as TGCGCCAGCAGTGAGGAGTCGGCGGCAGATACGCAGTATTTT.

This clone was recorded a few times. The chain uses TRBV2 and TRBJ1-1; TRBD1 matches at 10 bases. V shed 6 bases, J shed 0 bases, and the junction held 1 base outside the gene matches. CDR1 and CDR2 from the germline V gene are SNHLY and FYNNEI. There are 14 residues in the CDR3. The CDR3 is CASRDRGLNTEAFF. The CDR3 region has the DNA TGTGCCAGCAGGGACAGGGGGTTGAACACTGAAGCTTTCTTT.

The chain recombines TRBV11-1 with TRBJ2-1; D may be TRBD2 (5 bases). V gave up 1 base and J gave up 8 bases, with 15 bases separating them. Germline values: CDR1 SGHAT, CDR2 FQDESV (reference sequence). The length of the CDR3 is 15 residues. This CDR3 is CASSLGGYPGDEQFF. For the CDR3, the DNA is TGTGCCAGCAGCTTAGGAGGGTACCCCGGAGATGAGCAGTTCTTC.

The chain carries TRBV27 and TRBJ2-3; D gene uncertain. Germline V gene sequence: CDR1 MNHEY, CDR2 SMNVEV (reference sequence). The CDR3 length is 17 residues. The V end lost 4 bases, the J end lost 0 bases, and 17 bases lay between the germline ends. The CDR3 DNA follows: TGTGCCAGCAGTTCACTCCTAGGAACCCCGAGCACAGATACGCAGTATTTT. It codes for CASSSLLGTPSTDTQYF.